The 32 T cell receptor beta chains reported below all come from one sample, sequenced in a study of blood T cell repertoires in COVID-19. Some clones are missing from TCRdb's copy, which holds only in-frame ones; the method was immunoSEQ multiplex PCR. In the table there are approximately 26,000 clones, roughly 79% of which are singletons. The sample comprised peripheral blood. The receptors shown here come from a man older than 75 with active or convalescent COVID-19.

The V gene is TRBV29-1, the J gene TRBJ1-2; no reliable D call. The germline CDR1 and CDR2 sequences are SQVTM and ANQGSEA. Trimming left V 2 bases short and J 8 bases short, with 12 bases between. The CDR3 has 12 residues. CDR3 coding DNA: TGCAGCGTTGAACGCTTCGCGAGAGGCTACACCTTC. Translation: CSVERFARGYTF.

J is TRBJ2-3 and V is TRBV4-1; 13 bases map to TRBD2. With V trimmed by 1 base and J by 2 bases, 9 bases remained unmatched. The CDR3 length is 19 residues. The germline V gene encodes CDR1 MGHRA and CDR2 YSYEKL. The CDR3 loop reads CASSQVPPGTSGITDTQYF. The CDR3 DNA reads TGCGCCAGCAGCCAAGTGCCCCCCGGGACTAGCGGGATCACAGATACGCAGTATTTT.

In its sample, this clone was seen a few times. The chain combines TRBV7-2 with TRBJ1-6; 7 bases fit TRBD1. Trimming took 1 base from V and 9 from J; bases not matched to a gene: 6. The CDR3 consists of 15 residues. Germline V gene lookup returns CDR1 SGHTA and CDR2 FQGNSA. For the CDR3, the DNA is TGTGCCAGCAGCTTAGGGGAAGGGGGCACTTCACCCCTCCACTTT. This sequence encodes CASSLGEGGTSPLHF.

A single count supports this clone. This chain joins TRBV2 and TRBJ1-2, with TRBD1 identical over 9 bases. The CDR3 length is 16 residues. Germline loops: CDR1 SNHLY, CDR2 FYNNEI. The trim removed 5 bases at V and 8 bases at J, leaving 15 bases unmatched. CDR3 residues: CASSRLEGQGSGGYTF. The CDR3 DNA reads as TGTGCCAGCAGTCGCCTAGAGGGACAGGGTTCTGGGGGCTACACCTTC.

The chain employs TRBV28 and TRBJ2-3; the D gene is possibly TRBD2 (6 bases). The CDR3 runs to 15 residues. The germline V and J ends were trimmed by 4 bases and 0 bases, with 11 bases remaining between them. CDR1 is MDHEN, CDR2 SYDVKM, per germline. The CDR3: CASSWPGLSTDTQYF. In DNA, the CDR3 is TGTGCCAGCAGTTGGCCGGGACTTAGCACAGATACGCAGTATTTT.

The V call is TRBV20-1, the J call TRBJ2-1; no clear D gene. The CDR3 length is 9 residues. Trimming took 6 bases from V and 7 from J, leaving 4 bases between them. Per the germline V gene, CDR1 is DFQATT and CDR2 is SNEGSKA (reference sequence). The DNA for the CDR3 is TGCAGTGCAGAGAATGAGCAGTTCTTC. Protein product: CSAENEQFF.

The rearrangement joins TRBV6-4 to TRBJ1-2; 7 bases match TRBD1. J was trimmed by 8 bases and V by 0 bases; bases with no gene match: 6. There are 14 residues in the CDR3. Germline V gene data show CDR1 as MRHNA and CDR2 as SNTAGT. CDR3 protein: CASSDSRGLRGYTF. DNA of the CDR3: TGTGCCAGCAGTGACTCTAGGGGGCTGAGGGGCTACACCTTC.

This chain joins TRBV6-4 and TRBJ2-7; D is unclear. Trimming shortened V by 3 bases and J by 3 bases, and 18 bases separated the two germline ends. This CDR3 has 16 amino acids. The germline V gene has CDR1 MRHNA and CDR2 SNTAGT. The DNA for the CDR3 is TGTGCCAGCAGTGAAGTACTCGCGTCCGAGAACTACGAGCAGTACTTC. The encoded protein is CASSEVLASENYEQYF.

The rearrangement joins TRBV29-1 to TRBJ1-2; D is unclear. Trimming took off 3 bases at V and 8 bases at J, with 7 bases between the two ends. Germline V gene sequence: CDR1 SQVTM, CDR2 ANQGSEA. The CDR3 runs 10 residues. In DNA, the CDR3 is TGCAGCGTTGAGGAGGGAGGCTACACCTTC. Translating it yields CSVEEGGYTF.

The chain combines TRBV28 with TRBJ1-6; perhaps TRBD1 as D (5 bases). Germline CDR1 MDHEN, CDR2 SYDVKM. There are 15 residues in the CDR3. Trimming left V 8 bases short and J 0 bases short, with 11 bases between. The CDR3 sequence is CASLRQSSYNSPLHF. In nucleotides, the CDR3 is TGTGCCAGCCTTCGACAGTCCTCCTATAATTCACCCCTCCACTTT.

This clone was picked up a small number of times. The chain uses TRBV11-2 and TRBJ2-7; 11 bases agree with TRBD2. The trim removed 4 bases at V and 4 bases at J, leaving 6 bases unmatched. CDR3 length: 15 amino acids. Germline V gene data show CDR1 as SGHAT and CDR2 as FQNNGV. The CDR3 spells CASSYVLAGEYEQYF. The CDR3 nucleotides are TGTGCCAGCAGCTACGTACTAGCGGGGGAATACGAGCAGTACTTC.

This chain joins TRBV7-6 and TRBJ2-1, with 10 bases that match TRBD2. The CDR3 totals 14 residues. CDR1 and CDR2 from the germline V gene are SGHVS and FNYEAQ. The junction had 8 bases not matched to a gene; V was cut back by 8 bases and J by 7 bases. The CDR3 DNA follows: TGTGCCAGCGCGAGCGGGAGGGCCCTAAATGAGCAGTTCTTC. Its protein is CASASGRALNEQFF.

The genes are TRBV14 and TRBJ1-5; TRBD1 aligns across 8 bases. In germline, CDR1 is SGHDN, CDR2 FVKESK. V was pared by 6 bases and J by 5 bases, with 3 bases of the junction left unmatched. The CDR3 is 13 residues long. The CDR3 sequence is CASSTGGDQPQHF. The CDR3 nucleotides read TGTGCCAGCAGTACAGGGGGAGATCAGCCCCAGCATTTT. Combining the CDR3 with reference TRBV14 and TRBJ1-5 gives the whole variable domain EAGVTQFPSHSVIEKGQTVTLRCDPISGHDNLYWYRRVMGKEIKFLLHFVKESKQDESGMPNNRFLAERTGGTYSTLKVQPAELEDSGVYFCASSTGGDQPQHFGDGTRLSIL.

The sample holds a few counts of this clone. The rearrangement uses TRBV27 and TRBJ1-3; 9 nucleotides line up with TRBD1. The CDR3 sequence is 17 residues long. Germline assignment: CDR1 MNHEY and CDR2 SMNVEV (reference sequence). Trimming took 3 bases from V and 0 from J; bases not matched to a gene: 6. CDR3 nucleotide sequence: TGTGCCAGCAGTTTCGGGACAGGGCCTAACTCTGGAAACACCATATATTTT. This encodes CASSFGTGPNSGNTIYF.

This rearrangement joins TRBV7-2 to TRBJ2-7; TRBD1 agrees at 11 bases. V lost 7 bases and J lost 3; bases outside the gene matches: 5. The CDR3 runs 14 residues. The germline V gene encodes CDR1 SGHTA and CDR2 FQGNSA. CDR3 in amino acids: CASKPGQGVYEQYF. In DNA form, the CDR3 reads TGTGCCAGCAAGCCGGGACAGGGGGTCTACGAGCAGTACTTC. The variable domain in full, with the rest retrieved from reference TRBV7-2 and TRBJ2-7, is GAGVSQSPSNKVTEKGKDVELRCDPISGHTALYWYRQSLGQGLEFLIYFQGNSAPDKSGLPSDRFSAERTGGSVSTLTIQRTQQEDSAVYLCASKPGQGVYEQYFGPGTRLTVT.

The V gene is TRBV28, the J gene TRBJ2-1; possibly TRBD2 for D (5 bases). Germline-derived CDR1 and CDR2 are MDHEN and SYDVKM. V was pared by 3 bases and J by 5 bases, with 11 bases between. This CDR3 comprises 14 residues. The CDR3 DNA follows: TGTGCCAGCAGTTTTCCCTCTAGCAACAATGAGCAGTTCTTC. Amino acid sequence: CASSFPSSNNEQFF.

In its sample, this clone was seen a few times. This sequence joins TRBV11-2 and TRBJ1-6; weak D call: TRBD1 (5 bases). Germline-derived CDR1 and CDR2 are SGHAT and FQNNGV. Between the trimmed V and J ends, which lost 4 bases and 11 bases, there was a span of 18 bases. The CDR3 is made up of 15 amino acids. CDR3 region: CASSWYRQGTTPLHF. The CDR3 nucleotides are TGTGCCAGCAGCTGGTACCGGCAGGGTACGACACCCCTCCACTTT.

This chain joins TRBV4-1 and TRBJ1-3; TRBD1 is a possible D gene (5 bases). The V gene's germline CDR1 is MGHRA and CDR2 YSYEKL. The V end was cut by 4 bases, the J end by 7 bases, with 11 bases between. The CDR3 is 13 amino acids. The CDR3 DNA sequence: TGCGCCAGCAGCCTTGGGGGGGAGAACACCATATATTTT. It encodes CASSLGGENTIYF.

The J gene is TRBJ2-7, the V gene TRBV5-1; D unresolved. The CDR3 runs to 13 residues. CDR1 is SGHRS and CDR2 is YFSETQ in the germline V gene. Trimming took 4 bases from V and 2 from J, leaving 10 bases between them. CDR3 in amino acids: CASSPEVPYEQYF. The CDR3, as DNA: TGCGCCAGCAGCCCCGAGGTCCCCTACGAGCAGTACTTC.

The chain's CDR3 is CASSPTRGGADTQYF. CDR3 nucleotides: TGTGCCAGCTCACCGACCCGGGGAGGGGCAGATACGCAGTATTTT. The chain carries TRBV18 and TRBJ2-3, with 7 bases fitting TRBD2. The CDR3 covers 15 residues. Trimming cost V 3 bases and J 4 bases; bases outside gene matches: 7. The germline V gene has CDR1 KGHSH and CDR2 LQKENI.

The CDR3 coding sequence is TGCGCCAGCAGCCAAGACTCCCGGGGAGTAGCCTACGAGCAGTACTTC. It specifies CASSQDSRGVAYEQYF. The chain combines TRBV4-3 with TRBJ2-7; TRBD2 might be the D (5 bases). The CDR3 has 16 amino acids. Germline loops: CDR1 LGHNA, CDR2 YSLEER. V was trimmed by 0 bases and J by 2 bases, leaving 14 bases between them.

As concerns this clone: Other DNA sequences of this sample code for an identical CDR3. The chain joins TRBV4-3 to TRBJ2-2; D unclear. The germline V gene encodes CDR1 LGHNA and CDR2 YSLEER. V dropped 0 bases and J dropped 2 bases, with 4 bases sitting between them. The CDR3 loop spans 14 amino acids. The CDR3 coding sequence is TGCGCCAGCAGCCAAGACATTAACACCGGGGAGCTGTTTTTT. Translating it yields CASSQDINTGELFF.

Here the CDR3 reads CASRNTGVSNQPQHF. CDR3 in DNA: TGTGCCAGCAGAAATACAGGGGTTAGCAATCAGCCCCAGCATTTT. The V gene is TRBV28, the J gene TRBJ1-5; 7 bases agree with TRBD1. Germline V lookup: CDR1 MDHEN, CDR2 SYDVKM. This CDR3 region has 15 residues. Unmatched junction bases numbered 5, after V lost 6 bases and J lost 0 bases.

The chain carries TRBV6-5 and TRBJ2-7, with a possible D match to TRBD1 (5 bases). Germline V CDR1 and CDR2: MNHEY, SVGAGI. This CDR3 contains 14 residues. V shed 4 bases and J shed 4 bases, with 14 bases lying between them. The CDR3 reads CASSSTGHNYEQYF. CDR3 nucleotides: TGTGCCAGCAGTTCCACCGGACACAATTACGAGCAGTACTTC.

The J gene is TRBJ2-2, the V gene TRBV18, with D uncertain. The CDR3 length is 15 residues. Between the trimmed V and J ends, which lost 3 bases and 0 bases, there was a span of 8 bases. Germline CDR1 reads KGHSH; CDR2 reads LQKENI. CDR3 sequence: CASSPTETNTGELFF. The DNA for the CDR3 is TGTGCCAGCTCACCGACGGAGACGAACACCGGGGAGCTGTTTTTT. The full variable domain, with the rest looked up from reference TRBV18 and TRBJ2-2, is NAGVMQNPRHLVRRRGQEARLRCSPMKGHSHVYWYRQLPEEGLKFMVYLQKENIIDESGMPKERFSAEFPKEGPSILRIQQVVRGDSAAYFCASSPTETNTGELFFGEGSRLTVL.

The gene calls are TRBV14 and TRBJ2-1, with 11 bases matching TRBD2. This CDR3 has 16 residues. V gave up 6 bases and J gave up 9 bases; unmatched junction bases: 13. Germline values: CDR1 SGHDN, CDR2 FVKESK. The CDR3 reads CASSQFLAGGRSEQFF. CDR3 in DNA: TGTGCCAGCAGTCAATTTTTAGCGGGAGGGAGAAGTGAGCAGTTCTTC. Full variable domain (outside the CDR3, taken from reference TRBV14 and TRBJ2-1): EAGVTQFPSHSVIEKGQTVTLRCDPISGHDNLYWYRRVMGKEIKFLLHFVKESKQDESGMPNNRFLAERTGGTYSTLKVQPAELEDSGVYFCASSQFLAGGRSEQFFGPGTRLTVL.

The V gene is TRBV2, the J gene TRBJ2-7, with TRBD2 identical over 7 bases. The germline V gene encodes CDR1 SNHLY and CDR2 FYNNEI. The length of the CDR3 is 14 residues. V was pared by 7 bases and J by 0 bases, with 6 bases of the junction left unmatched. CDR3 bases: TGTGCCAGCACGGTCGGGGGGTCCTCCTACGAGCAGTACTTC. It translates to CASTVGGSSYEQYF.

V gene TRBV6-2 or TRBV6-3 combines with J gene TRBJ2-7; D uncertain. CDR1 MNHEY and CDR2 SVGEGT come from the germline V gene. The CDR3 length is 11 residues. V lost 3 bases to trimming and J lost 5 bases, with 5 bases between them. In nucleotides, the CDR3 is TGTGCCAGCAGTTATTTCGACGAGCAGTACTTC. Translation gives CASSYFDEQYF.

This clone has a handful of counts. The chain uses TRBV27 and TRBJ1-4, with D tentatively TRBD1 (6 bases). V lost 4 bases, J lost 3 bases, and 9 bases lay in between. Per germline, CDR1 MNHEY and CDR2 SMNVEV (reference sequence). The CDR3 has 14 residues. The CDR3 bases are TGTGCCAGCAGTTACAGGGCGGCTAATGAAAAACTGTTTTTT. Its translation: CASSYRAANEKLFF.

By its share, this clone is medium-sized. The V and J genes are TRBV6-5 and TRBJ2-1; 7 nucleotides line up with TRBD1. The J segment lost 1 base and the V segment lost 2 bases, leaving 5 bases of the junction unmatched. Germline CDR1 MNHEY, CDR2 SVGAGI. This CDR3 is built from 16 residues. This CDR3 is CASSYGNRGSYNEQFF. The CDR3 coding sequence is TGTGCCAGCAGTTACGGAAACAGGGGTTCCTACAATGAGCAGTTCTTC.

The chain carries TRBV7-3 and TRBJ2-1, with D tentatively TRBD2 (5 bases). Germline CDR1 is SGHTA and CDR2 is FQGTGA. Trimming shortened V by 4 bases and J by 2 bases, and 12 bases separated the two germline ends. The CDR3 is made up of 15 amino acids. The CDR3 here is CASSSHSETYNEQFF. The CDR3 DNA is TGTGCCAGCAGCTCTCATAGCGAGACCTACAATGAGCAGTTCTTC.

This clone occurred once. The chain recombines TRBV28 with TRBJ1-2; D remains unclear. Germline CDR1 reads MDHEN; CDR2 reads SYDVKM. This CDR3 is 14 amino acids long. V was trimmed by 5 bases and J by 8 bases, leaving 18 bases between them. CDR3 residues: CASSPQSPGGGYTF. CDR3 coding DNA: TGTGCCAGCAGTCCCCAAAGCCCCGGCGGAGGCTACACCTTC.